One and the same sample provided the 20 T cell receptor beta chains below, sequenced in a study of T cell responses to AZD1222 COVID-19 vaccine. Sequenced by immunoSEQ multiplex PCR; TCRdb stores in-frame clones only, minus some. The sample has about 190,000 clones, about 94% seen once; the top ten hold roughly 9.8%. The sequencing used peripheral blood, collected on day 0 of AZD1222 vaccination. The receptors originated from an adult in good health.

The chain uses TRBV23-1 and TRBJ2-7, with 10 bases fitting TRBD1. TRBV23-1 is an ORF, and what it does is uncertain. J gave up 4 bases and V 4 bases, and 7 bases lay outside the gene matches. The CDR3 contains 15 residues. The CDR3 DNA follows: TGCGCCAGCAGTCGCTCCGGGACAGGGGAATACGAGCAGTACTTC. It encodes CASSRSGTGEYEQYF.

Only a few counts were recorded for this clone. The chain is built from TRBV4-3 and TRBJ2-3, with TRBD2 matching over 7 bases. CDR1 and CDR2 (germline): LGHNA, YSLEER. The CDR3 extends over 18 amino acids. V shed 0 bases, J shed 1 base, and the junction held 10 bases outside the gene matches. CDR3: CASSQDLREVRGTDTQYF. Here the CDR3 DNA reads TGCGCCAGCAGCCAAGATCTTCGGGAGGTCAGGGGCACAGATACGCAGTATTTT.

This chain links TRBV5-8 with TRBJ2-3; no reliable D call. Germline V lookup: CDR1 SGHTS, CDR2 YDEGEE. The ends were cut back, 2 bases at V and 4 bases at J, with 14 bases in the middle. The CDR3 sequence is 15 residues long. The CDR3 DNA follows: TGTGCCAGCAGCTTACCCGGAGTTGGTGCAGATACGCAGTATTTT. Its translation: CASSLPGVGADTQYF.

This clone was recorded once. The CDR3 sequence: CASSATESGAEAFF. DNA for the CDR3: TGTGCCAGCAGTGCGACGGAGTCGGGGGCTGAAGCTTTCTTT. V and J are TRBV25-1 and TRBJ1-1; D is perhaps TRBD1 (5 bases). The CDR3 loop spans 14 amino acids. Germline CDR1 and CDR2: MGHDK and SYGVNS. Trimming took 4 bases from V and 6 from J, leaving 15 bases between them.

The rearrangement uses TRBV10-2 and TRBJ2-3; D not certain. The germline V gene encodes CDR1 WSHSY and CDR2 SAAADI. The CDR3 loop spans 14 amino acids. Trimming took off 4 bases at V and 0 bases at J, with 8 bases between the two ends. The DNA for the CDR3 is TGCGCCAGCAGTGTGATCCAAAGCACAGATACGCAGTATTTT. Encoded protein: CASSVIQSTDTQYF.

The rearrangement joins TRBV5-1 to TRBJ2-1, with TRBD2 identical over 12 bases. V lost 4 bases to trimming and J lost 10 bases; unmatched junction nucleotides: 9. Looked up from germline, CDR1 is SGHRS and CDR2 is YFSETQ. The CDR3 is 15 amino acids. The CDR3 DNA reads as TGCGCCAGCAGCGGGGGACTAGCGGGCTACATGGAGCAGTTCTTC. Translating gives CASSGGLAGYMEQFF.

This clone occurred once. The chain couples TRBV11-1 to TRBJ1-4, with no clear D. V gave up 5 bases and J gave up 1 base, with 8 bases separating them. CDR3 length equals 14 residues. Germline V lookup: CDR1 SGHAT, CDR2 FQDESV (reference sequence). The CDR3 loop reads CASSKGETNEKLFF. CDR3 in DNA: TGTGCCAGCAGCAAGGGTGAAACTAATGAAAAACTGTTTTTT.

The count of this clone is one. The rearrangement uses TRBV7-8 and TRBJ1-1; D is perhaps TRBD1 (6 bases). V was trimmed by 5 bases and J by 4 bases, leaving 20 bases between them. This CDR3 region has 16 residues. The germline V gene has CDR1 SGHVS and CDR2 FQNEAQ. The DNA for the CDR3 is TGTGCCAGCAGCGCACTCAGGGACCTCAGGGGCACTGAAGCTTTCTTT. Its protein is CASSALRDLRGTEAFF. Full variable domain (missing parts from reference TRBV7-8 and TRBJ1-1): GAGVSQSPRYKVAKRGQDVALRCDPISGHVSLFWYQQALGQGPEFLTYFQNEAQLDKSGLPSDRFFAERPEGSVSTLKIQRTQQEDSAVYLCASSALRDLRGTEAFFGQGTRLTVV.

The V and J genes are TRBV9 and TRBJ2-6; 7 bases fit TRBD1. The ends lost 3 bases at V and 0 bases at J; junction bases unmatched: 9. Germline V CDR1 and CDR2: SGDLS, YYNGEE. The CDR3 is 18 residues long. The CDR3 reads CASSAYGQVRSGANVLTF. The CDR3 DNA is TGTGCCAGCAGCGCGTATGGACAGGTCCGCTCTGGGGCCAACGTCCTGACTTTC.

This chain connects TRBV19 to TRBJ2-4; TRBD2 aligns across 9 bases. Germline CDR1 is LNHDA and CDR2 is SQIVND (reference sequence). The CDR3 consists of 15 residues. The J segment lost 8 bases and the V segment lost 3 bases, leaving 8 bases of the junction unmatched. CDR3 region: CASSIQRGRVDIQYF. The CDR3 region has the DNA TGTGCCAGTAGTATCCAACGCGGGAGGGTTGACATTCAGTACTTC.

The J gene is TRBJ2-2, the V gene TRBV30; no definite D call. This CDR3 is built from 14 residues. Per germline, CDR1 GTSNPN and CDR2 SVGIG (reference sequence). V was trimmed by 0 bases and J by 0 bases, leaving 5 bases between them. The CDR3 bases are TGTGCCTGGAGTGTAGGTACGAACACCGGGGAGCTGTTTTTT. Its protein is CAWSVGTNTGELFF.

This rearrangement joins TRBV6-1 to TRBJ2-7; D remains unclear. The length of the CDR3 is 11 residues. The V gene's germline CDR1 is MNHNS and CDR2 SASEGT. The V end was cut by 3 bases, the J end by 9 bases, with 9 bases between. CDR3 sequence reads: CASSEVVVQYF. The CDR3 nucleotides are TGTGCCAGCAGTGAGGTGGTCGTGCAGTACTTC.

The gene calls are TRBV11-1 and TRBJ1-3; D is unclear. This CDR3 is 14 amino acids long. Per germline, CDR1 SGHAT and CDR2 FQDESV (reference sequence). Trimming left V 6 bases short and J 0 bases short, with 9 bases between. The CDR3 nucleotides read TGTGCCAGCAGTTACGGGTACTCTGGAAACACCATATATTTT. This encodes CASSYGYSGNTIYF.

The V and J genes are TRBV10-3 and TRBJ1-4; TRBD1 matches at 7 bases. Trimming removed 10 bases from V and 5 bases from J; junction bases left unmatched: 13. The CDR3 is 15 amino acids. The germline CDR1 and CDR2 sequences are ENHRY and SYGVKD. The CDR3 DNA is TGTGCCACAGGGGACAGAACGAAGGGGAATGAAAAACTGTTTTTT. Translation gives CATGDRTKGNEKLFF.

This clone was counted a few times. V is TRBV19 and J is TRBJ1-1; D is ambiguous. CDR3 length: 16 residues. CDR1 LNHDA and CDR2 SQIVND come from the germline V gene (reference sequence). V shed 7 bases and J shed 1 base, with 19 bases lying between them. The CDR3 nucleotides are TGTGCCAGTACCGGGCGGCGGACGGAATCGAACACTGAAGCTTTCTTT. Amino acids: CASTGRRTESNTEAFF.

J is TRBJ1-6 and V is TRBV7-9; possibly TRBD1 for D (5 bases). Germline V gene data show CDR1 as SEHNR and CDR2 as FQNEAQ (reference sequence). Trimming cost V 5 bases and J 5 bases, with 19 bases left between them. The CDR3 extends over 17 amino acids. This chain's CDR3 is CASSVDTGIGDNSPLHF. The DNA of the CDR3 is TGTGCCAGCAGCGTGGACACGGGGATTGGGGATAATTCACCCCTCCACTTT.

The genes are TRBV5-1 and TRBJ2-7; D perhaps matches TRBD2 (5 bases). Germline assignment: CDR1 SGHRS and CDR2 YFSETQ. This CDR3 is 15 amino acids long. V was pared by 0 bases and J by 5 bases, with 15 bases between. The CDR3 sequence is CASSLASLAGNEQYF. CDR3 DNA: TGCGCCAGCAGCTTGGCCAGTCTGGCGGGCAACGAGCAGTACTTC.

This clone was seen once. The chain employs TRBV10-3 and TRBJ2-7, with 8 bases that match TRBD1. V lost 9 bases and J lost 4; bases outside the gene matches: 8. Germline V gene lookup returns CDR1 ENHRY and CDR2 SYGVKD. CDR3 length: 13 residues. CDR3 DNA sequence: TGTGCCATTCAACAGGGGGTAGGGTACGAGCAGTACTTC. Its protein product is CAIQQGVGYEQYF.

The chain joins TRBV2 to TRBJ1-4; no definite D call. Trimming took 4 bases from V and 4 from J, leaving 13 bases between them. Per the germline V gene, CDR1 is SNHLY and CDR2 is FYNNEI. The CDR3 consists of 15 residues. CDR3 DNA: TGTGCCAGCAGTGTTGATAGGGCCCTTAATGAAAAACTGTTTTTT. Protein product: CASSVDRALNEKLFF.

This rearrangement joins TRBV5-6 to TRBJ1-2, with D perhaps matching TRBD1 (6 bases). The CDR3 loop spans 15 amino acids. V was pared by 1 base and J by 3 bases, with 13 bases between. Germline lookup yields CDR1 SGHDT and CDR2 YYEEEE. The CDR3 region is CASSLMGGPYYGYTF. The CDR3 region has the DNA TGTGCCAGCAGCTTGATGGGGGGGCCCTACTATGGCTACACCTTC.